A selection of T cell receptor beta chains follows, all from one sample in a study of Graves' ophthalmopathy and Graves' hyperthyroidism. TCRdb used MiXCR to reprocess the multiplex PCR reads, holding one entry per CDR3 protein. The profile shows hundreds of thousands of distinct CDR3 sequences, about 41% of them singletons. The sample taken for sequencing was peripheral blood. These receptors all come from an adult man with Graves' ophthalmopathy. Both conserved end residues are part of each CDR3. The order of the fields is V gene, J gene, clone size, D gene, CDR3 DNA, CDR3 protein. D genes are given only for firm matches. Clone size appears in some rows only: once, few, many, or a class for an expanded clone.

v_gene: TRBV10-3
j_gene: TRBJ2-5
abundance: NA
d_gene: NA
CDR3nt: TGTGCCATCAGTATAGAGGGGCGCCTGGGAGAGACCCAGTACTTC
CDR3aa: CAISIEGRLGETQYF

v_gene: TRBV7-2
j_gene: TRBJ1-2
abundance: NA
d_gene: NA
CDR3nt: TGTGCCAGCAGCCCTTGGGGGGGGGGCTCCTTGGGTGGCTACACCTTC
CDR3aa: CASSPWGGGSLGGYTF

v_gene: TRBV7-8
j_gene: TRBJ1-3
abundance: many
d_gene: TRBD1
CDR3nt: TGTGCCAGCAGCTTAGCCCTAACGACAGGGAAAAGGAACACCATATATTTT
CDR3aa: CASSLALTTGKRNTIYF

v_gene: TRBV3-1
j_gene: TRBJ1-5
abundance: NA
d_gene: NA
CDR3nt: TGTGCCAGCAGCCAAGTGACGGATCAGCCCCAGCATTTT
CDR3aa: CASSQVTDQPQHF

v_gene: TRBV12-3/TRBV12-4
j_gene: TRBJ2-5
abundance: NA
d_gene: NA
CDR3nt: TGTGCCAGCAGTTTCGGCCAGGGGATGGATTATCCGGAGACCCAGTACTTC
CDR3aa: CASSFGQGMDYPETQYF

v_gene: TRBV25-1
j_gene: TRBJ1-1
abundance: NA
d_gene: TRBD1
CDR3nt: TGTGCCAGCAGTGAATCCGACAGGGGAAGTGAAGCTTTCTTT
CDR3aa: CASSESDRGSEAFF

v_gene: TRBV7-9
j_gene: TRBJ2-7
abundance: many
d_gene: TRBD2
CDR3nt: TGTGCCAGCAGCCCCGAATGGACTAGCGGGAGTCGCGAGCAGTACTTC
CDR3aa: CASSPEWTSGSREQYF

v_gene: TRBV7-2
j_gene: TRBJ1-1
abundance: many
d_gene: NA
CDR3nt: TGTGCCAGCAGCTTAGGGGTAGGGGAATCGGCTTTCTTT
CDR3aa: CASSLGVGESAFF

v_gene: TRBV5-1
j_gene: TRBJ1-2
abundance: many
d_gene: NA
CDR3nt: TGCGCCAGCAGCTTGGCTTCCCGGCAGGACTATGGCTACACCTTC
CDR3aa: CASSLASRQDYGYTF

v_gene: TRBV7-9
j_gene: TRBJ2-7
abundance: many
d_gene: NA
CDR3nt: TGTGCCAGCGGGGGGTCAGGGCTCAACGAGCAGTACTTC
CDR3aa: CASGGSGLNEQYF

v_gene: TRBV2
j_gene: TRBJ2-5
abundance: many
d_gene: TRBD1
CDR3nt: TGTGCCAGCAGTGATTACCTCGCAGGGGGCGCAGAGACCCAGTACTTC
CDR3aa: CASSDYLAGGAETQYF

v_gene: TRBV9
j_gene: TRBJ1-2
abundance: few
d_gene: NA
CDR3nt: TGTGCCAGCAGCGTAGACGGAGGGGGTCTTTATGGCTACACCTTC
CDR3aa: CASSVDGGGLYGYTF

v_gene: TRBV7-7
j_gene: TRBJ2-7
abundance: few
d_gene: NA
CDR3nt: TGTGCTAGCAGCTCCCCCGACACGGCTCGGGGGCACGAGCAGTACTTC
CDR3aa: CASSSPDTARGHEQYF

v_gene: TRBV7-3
j_gene: TRBJ1-2
abundance: NA
d_gene: NA
CDR3nt: TGTGCCAGCAGCCAACCTAGCTCCGAGGGGGGTGGCTACACCTTC
CDR3aa: CASSQPSSEGGGYTF

v_gene: TRBV25-1
j_gene: TRBJ2-7
abundance: few
d_gene: TRBD1
CDR3nt: TGTGCCAGCAGCGTGGGACAGATGCCGGGACCTAGCTCCTACGAGCAGTACTTC
CDR3aa: CASSVGQMPGPSSYEQYF

v_gene: TRBV20-1
j_gene: TRBJ1-1
abundance: few
d_gene: TRBD1
CDR3nt: TGCAGTGCTAGAGATGAGGGGGCAAAGAACACTGAAGCTTTCTTT
CDR3aa: CSARDEGAKNTEAFF

v_gene: TRBV5-4
j_gene: TRBJ1-2
abundance: many
d_gene: NA
CDR3nt: TGTGCCAGCAGAACCCGGTCAGGTTTGGGCTACACCTTC
CDR3aa: CASRTRSGLGYTF

v_gene: TRBV7-3
j_gene: TRBJ2-2
abundance: NA
d_gene: NA
CDR3nt: TGTGCCAGCAGGGCCGGGGAGCTGTACTTC
CDR3aa: CASRAGELYF

v_gene: TRBV25-1
j_gene: TRBJ1-4
abundance: NA
d_gene: TRBD1
CDR3nt: TGTGCCAGCAGTGTCTACCGGGGGACAGCGGGAGATGAAAAACTGTTTTTT
CDR3aa: CASSVYRGTAGDEKLFF

v_gene: TRBV10-1
j_gene: TRBJ1-5
abundance: NA
d_gene: TRBD1
CDR3nt: TGCGCCAGCAGTCCGGGACAGGGGGCCTATAGCAATCAGCCCCAGCATTTT
CDR3aa: CASSPGQGAYSNQPQHF

v_gene: TRBV5-1
j_gene: TRBJ2-7
abundance: few
d_gene: TRBD2
CDR3nt: TGCGCCAGCAGCCCATATGGGACTAGCGGGAGCTCCTACGAGCAGTACTTC
CDR3aa: CASSPYGTSGSSYEQYF

v_gene: TRBV6-5
j_gene: TRBJ1-1
abundance: NA
d_gene: NA
CDR3nt: TGTGCCAGCAGTCGCTTTGACGGCAACACTGAAGCTTTCTTT
CDR3aa: CASSRFDGNTEAFF

v_gene: TRBV6-6
j_gene: TRBJ1-2
abundance: NA
d_gene: TRBD1
CDR3nt: TGTGCCAGCAGCGGACAGGGGATTTCGGGCTACACCTTC
CDR3aa: CASSGQGISGYTF

v_gene: TRBV7-6
j_gene: TRBJ1-1
abundance: NA
d_gene: NA
CDR3nt: TGTGCCAGCAGGGAGGAAACGGGGCAATACACTGAAGCTTTCTTT
CDR3aa: CASREETGQYTEAFF

v_gene: TRBV7-2
j_gene: TRBJ2-3
abundance: NA
d_gene: NA
CDR3nt: TGTGCCAGCAGCGAATCGGATGGTACGCAGTATTTT
CDR3aa: CASSESDGTQYF

v_gene: TRBV10-3
j_gene: TRBJ2-2
abundance: NA
d_gene: NA
CDR3nt: TGTGCCATCAGTCCCGGGGAGCTGTTTTTT
CDR3aa: CAISPGELFF

v_gene: TRBV11-2
j_gene: TRBJ2-1
abundance: NA
d_gene: TRBD2
CDR3nt: TGTGCCAGCCGCTCCCCGGGCGGGAGTGGGCAGTTCTTC
CDR3aa: CASRSPGGSGQFF

v_gene: TRBV2
j_gene: TRBJ2-7
abundance: once
d_gene: NA
CDR3nt: TGTACCAGCAGAGAAATAGTCTCCTACGAGCAGTACTTC
CDR3aa: CTSREIVSYEQYF

v_gene: TRBV14
j_gene: TRBJ1-6
abundance: many
d_gene: NA
CDR3nt: TGTGCCAGCAGCCAAATGGGGGGCGCGGTTGGACCCCTCCACTTT
CDR3aa: CASSQMGGAVGPLHF

v_gene: TRBV29-1
j_gene: TRBJ2-7
abundance: many
d_gene: NA
CDR3nt: TGCAGCGTTGAGAGCGGTGTCGGTGAGCAGTACTTC
CDR3aa: CSVESGVGEQYF

v_gene: TRBV12-3/TRBV12-4
j_gene: TRBJ1-1
abundance: many
d_gene: NA
CDR3nt: TGTGCCAGCAGCCCTCGACGGGGAGGGGATGAAGCTTTCTTT
CDR3aa: CASSPRRGGDEAFF

v_gene: TRBV7-8
j_gene: TRBJ2-7
abundance: many
d_gene: NA
CDR3nt: TGTGCCAGCAGCTTTATGGGCCAGAGGAGCTACGAGCAGTACTTC
CDR3aa: CASSFMGQRSYEQYF

v_gene: TRBV7-2
j_gene: TRBJ2-7
abundance: NA
d_gene: TRBD1
CDR3nt: TGTGCCAGCAGGAAGGGACAGGGGGGCTACGAGCAGTACTTC
CDR3aa: CASRKGQGGYEQYF

v_gene: TRBV10-3
j_gene: TRBJ2-7
abundance: many
d_gene: NA
CDR3nt: TGTGCCATCAGTGAGTCGAGGACCTTGAGCTCCTACGAGCAGTACTTC
CDR3aa: CAISESRTLSSYEQYF

v_gene: TRBV10-3
j_gene: TRBJ1-5
abundance: NA
d_gene: NA
CDR3nt: TGTGCCATCAGTGAGTCGAGGGGGGTGAGCAATCAGCCCCAGCATTTT
CDR3aa: CAISESRGVSNQPQHF

v_gene: TRBV12-3/TRBV12-4
j_gene: TRBJ2-2
abundance: once
d_gene: TRBD2
CDR3nt: TGTGCCAGCGCAGCGGGGTTATGGATCGGGGAGCTGTTTTTT
CDR3aa: CASAAGLWIGELFF

v_gene: TRBV5-1
j_gene: TRBJ2-2
abundance: NA
d_gene: NA
CDR3nt: TGCGCCAGCAGGGCCGCGGGTAGTCACACCGGGGAGCTGTTTTTT
CDR3aa: CASRAAGSHTGELFF

v_gene: TRBV7-2
j_gene: TRBJ2-5
abundance: NA
d_gene: TRBD1
CDR3nt: TGTGCCAGCAGCCCAGGGGACAGGGGGCGCTTGGAGACCCAGTACTTC
CDR3aa: CASSPGDRGRLETQYF

v_gene: TRBV5-1
j_gene: TRBJ2-5
abundance: few
d_gene: TRBD2
CDR3nt: TGCGCCAGCAGCTTGATTAGGTTGCGGGAGGCCCTCTACCAAGAGACCCAGTACTTC
CDR3aa: CASSLIRLREALYQETQYF

v_gene: TRBV2
j_gene: TRBJ1-6
abundance: NA
d_gene: TRBD1
CDR3nt: TGTGCCGTCAGTGAGAACAGGGGGGCACCCCTCCACTTT
CDR3aa: CAVSENRGAPLHF

v_gene: TRBV25-1
j_gene: TRBJ2-5
abundance: NA
d_gene: NA
CDR3nt: TGTGCCAGCTCACCTTCGACAGGCGTCCAAGAGGCCCAGTACTTC
CDR3aa: CASSPSTGVQEAQYF

v_gene: TRBV7-6
j_gene: TRBJ1-2
abundance: NA
d_gene: TRBD1
CDR3nt: TGTGCCAGCAGCTTACTCGCTAGAGGGGGCCAGGCTGCTAACTATGGCTACACCTTC
CDR3aa: CASSLLARGGQAANYGYTF

v_gene: TRBV25-1
j_gene: TRBJ1-4
abundance: NA
d_gene: NA
CDR3nt: TGTGCCAGCAGTGATAGCGCACACGCAACTAATGAAAAACTGTTTTTT
CDR3aa: CASSDSAHATNEKLFF

v_gene: TRBV2
j_gene: TRBJ1-2
abundance: NA
d_gene: NA
CDR3nt: TGTGCCAGCAACCCAAGGGGGATTTATGGCTACACCTTC
CDR3aa: CASNPRGIYGYTF

v_gene: TRBV25-1
j_gene: TRBJ1-6
abundance: once
d_gene: NA
CDR3nt: TGTGCCAGCAGGCCCGCTGGGGCCCTCCACTTT
CDR3aa: CASRPAGALHF

v_gene: TRBV25-1
j_gene: TRBJ1-1
abundance: NA
d_gene: NA
CDR3nt: TGTGCCTGCAGTGCCTCGACAGCATGGGGCACTGAAGCTTTCTTT
CDR3aa: CACSASTAWGTEAFF

v_gene: TRBV29-1
j_gene: TRBJ1-5
abundance: NA
d_gene: TRBD1
CDR3nt: TGCAGCGTTGAAAACAGGGGGGAGGCCTACGAGCATTTT
CDR3aa: CSVENRGEAYEHF

v_gene: TRBV20-1
j_gene: TRBJ1-4
abundance: many
d_gene: NA
CDR3nt: TGCAGTGCCCGCTCACGGGGGGAAAAACTGTTTTTT
CDR3aa: CSARSRGEKLFF